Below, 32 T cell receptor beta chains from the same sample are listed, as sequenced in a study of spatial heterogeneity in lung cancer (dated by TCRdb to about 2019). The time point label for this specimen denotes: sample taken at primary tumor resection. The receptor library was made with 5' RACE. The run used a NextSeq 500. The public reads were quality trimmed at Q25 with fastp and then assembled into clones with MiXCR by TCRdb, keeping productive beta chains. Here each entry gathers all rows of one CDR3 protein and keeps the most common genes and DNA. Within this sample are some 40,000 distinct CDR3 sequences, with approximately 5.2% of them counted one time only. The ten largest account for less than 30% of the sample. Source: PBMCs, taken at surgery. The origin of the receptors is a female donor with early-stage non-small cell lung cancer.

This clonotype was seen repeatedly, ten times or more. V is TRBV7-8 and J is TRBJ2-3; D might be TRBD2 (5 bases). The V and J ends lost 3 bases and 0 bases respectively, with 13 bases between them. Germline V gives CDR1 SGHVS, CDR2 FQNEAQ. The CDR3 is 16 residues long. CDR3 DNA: TGTGCCAGCAGCTTCAGGCGCCGGACTAGCACAGATACGCAGTATTTT. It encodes CASSFRRRTSTDTQYF.

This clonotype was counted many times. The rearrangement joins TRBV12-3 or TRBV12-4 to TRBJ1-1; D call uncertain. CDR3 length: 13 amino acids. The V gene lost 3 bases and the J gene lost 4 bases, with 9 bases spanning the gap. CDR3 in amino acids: CASSFLAFTEAFF. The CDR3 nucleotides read TGTGCCAGCAGTTTTCTAGCCTTCACTGAAGCTTTCTTT.

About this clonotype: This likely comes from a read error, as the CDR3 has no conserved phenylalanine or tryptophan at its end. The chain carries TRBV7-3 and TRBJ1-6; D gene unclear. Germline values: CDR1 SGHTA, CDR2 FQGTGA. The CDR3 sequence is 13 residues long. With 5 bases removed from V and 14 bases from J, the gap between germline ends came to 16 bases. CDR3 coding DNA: TGTGCCAGCAGCCGAGGACGGGAATCGGCCCTCCACTAT. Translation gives CASSRGRESALHY.

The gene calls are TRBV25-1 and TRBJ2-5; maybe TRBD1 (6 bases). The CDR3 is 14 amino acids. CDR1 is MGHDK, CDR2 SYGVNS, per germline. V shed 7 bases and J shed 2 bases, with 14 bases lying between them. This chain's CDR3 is CASIGGQSQETQYF. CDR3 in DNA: TGTGCCAGCATCGGAGGACAGTCTCAAGAGACCCAGTACTTC.

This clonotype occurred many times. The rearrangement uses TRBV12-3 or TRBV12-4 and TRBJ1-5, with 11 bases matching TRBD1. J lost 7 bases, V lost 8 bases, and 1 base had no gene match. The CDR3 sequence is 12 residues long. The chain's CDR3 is CASRTGGQPQHF. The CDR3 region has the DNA TGTGCCAGCCGGACAGGGGGCCAGCCCCAGCATTTT.

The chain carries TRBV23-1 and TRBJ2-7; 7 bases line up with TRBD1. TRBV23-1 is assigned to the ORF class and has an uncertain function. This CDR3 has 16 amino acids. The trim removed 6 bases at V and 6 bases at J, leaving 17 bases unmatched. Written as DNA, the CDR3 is TGCGCCAGCAGCCCACCGGGACGTTTATCAGGGGGCGAGCAGTACTTC. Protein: CASSPPGRLSGGEQYF.

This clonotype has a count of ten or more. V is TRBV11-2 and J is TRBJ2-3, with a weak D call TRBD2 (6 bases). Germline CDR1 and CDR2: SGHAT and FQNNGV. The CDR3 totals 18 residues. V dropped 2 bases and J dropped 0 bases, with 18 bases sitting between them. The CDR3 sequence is CASSLIARGSTSTDTQYF. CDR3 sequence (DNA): TGTGCCAGCAGCTTAATAGCCCGGGGGAGCACTAGCACAGATACGCAGTATTTT.

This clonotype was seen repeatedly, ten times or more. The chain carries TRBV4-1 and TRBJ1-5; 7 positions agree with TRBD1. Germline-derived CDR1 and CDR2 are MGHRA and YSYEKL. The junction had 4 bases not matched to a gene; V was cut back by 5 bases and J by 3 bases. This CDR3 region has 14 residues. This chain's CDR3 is CASSSGTVNQPQHF. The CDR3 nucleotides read TGCGCCAGCAGCTCCGGGACAGTCAATCAGCCCCAGCATTTT.

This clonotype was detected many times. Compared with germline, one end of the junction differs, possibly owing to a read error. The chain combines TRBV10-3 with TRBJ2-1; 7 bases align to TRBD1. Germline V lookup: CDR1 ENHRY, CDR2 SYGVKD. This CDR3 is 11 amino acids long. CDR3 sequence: CAISADREPFF. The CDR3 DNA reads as TGTGCCATCAGCGCAGACAGGGAGCCGTTCTTC.

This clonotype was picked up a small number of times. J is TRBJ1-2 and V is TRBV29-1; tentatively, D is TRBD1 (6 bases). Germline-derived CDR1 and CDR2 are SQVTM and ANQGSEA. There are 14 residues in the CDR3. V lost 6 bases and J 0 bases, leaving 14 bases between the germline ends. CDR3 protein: CSVAGAGANYGYTF. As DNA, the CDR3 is TGCAGCGTCGCTGGGGCAGGGGCTAACTATGGCTACACCTTC.

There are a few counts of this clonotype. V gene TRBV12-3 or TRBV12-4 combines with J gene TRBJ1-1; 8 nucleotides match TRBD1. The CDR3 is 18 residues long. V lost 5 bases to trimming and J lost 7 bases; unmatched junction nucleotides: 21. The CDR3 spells CASSAGAGGLLPAREAFF. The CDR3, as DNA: TGTGCCAGCAGTGCCGGGGCAGGGGGCCTTCTACCCGCCCGTGAAGCTTTCTTT.

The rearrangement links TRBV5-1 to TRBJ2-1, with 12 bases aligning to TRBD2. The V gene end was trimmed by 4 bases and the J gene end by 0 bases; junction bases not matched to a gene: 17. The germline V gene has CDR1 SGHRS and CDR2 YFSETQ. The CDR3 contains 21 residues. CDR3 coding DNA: TGCGCCAGCAGCGCCGACTCGACTAGCGGGGGCCTCCGAAGCTCCTACAATGAGCAGTTCTTC. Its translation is CASSADSTSGGLRSSYNEQFF.

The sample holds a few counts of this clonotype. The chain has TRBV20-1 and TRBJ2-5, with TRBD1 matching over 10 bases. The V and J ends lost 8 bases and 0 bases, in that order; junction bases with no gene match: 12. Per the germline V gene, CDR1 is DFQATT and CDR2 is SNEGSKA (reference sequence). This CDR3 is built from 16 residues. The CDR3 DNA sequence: TGCAGTTACGTGGGACAGGACAGGGGGTACCAAGAGACCCAGTACTTC. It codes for CSYVGQDRGYQETQYF.

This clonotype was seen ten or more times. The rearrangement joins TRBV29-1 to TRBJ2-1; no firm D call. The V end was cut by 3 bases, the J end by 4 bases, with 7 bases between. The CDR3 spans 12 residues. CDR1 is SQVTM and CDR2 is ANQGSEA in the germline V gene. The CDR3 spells CSVDTNYNEQFF. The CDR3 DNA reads TGCAGCGTTGATACTAATTACAATGAGCAGTTCTTC.

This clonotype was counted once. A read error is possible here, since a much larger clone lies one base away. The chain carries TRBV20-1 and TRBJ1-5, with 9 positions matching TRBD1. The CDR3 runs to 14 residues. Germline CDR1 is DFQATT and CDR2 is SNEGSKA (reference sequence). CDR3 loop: CRASGTGNNQPQHF. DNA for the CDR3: TGCAGGGCCTCCGGGACAGGGAACAATCAGCCCCAGCATTTT.

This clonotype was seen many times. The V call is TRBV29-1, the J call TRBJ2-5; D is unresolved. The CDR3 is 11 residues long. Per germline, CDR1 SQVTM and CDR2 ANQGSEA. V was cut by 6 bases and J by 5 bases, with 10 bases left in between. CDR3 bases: TGCAGCGTGTGGATTGGGGAGACCCAGTACTTC. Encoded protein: CSVWIGETQYF.

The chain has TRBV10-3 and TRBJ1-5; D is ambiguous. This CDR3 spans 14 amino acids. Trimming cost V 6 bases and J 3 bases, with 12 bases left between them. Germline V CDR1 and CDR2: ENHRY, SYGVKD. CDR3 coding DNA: TGTGCCATCAGCGTCGGGATACCCAATCAGCCCCAGCATTTT. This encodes CAISVGIPNQPQHF.

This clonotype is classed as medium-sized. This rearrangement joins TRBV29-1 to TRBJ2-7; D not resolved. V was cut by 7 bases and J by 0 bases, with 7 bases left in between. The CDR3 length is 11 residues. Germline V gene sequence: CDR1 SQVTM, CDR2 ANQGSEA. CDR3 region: CSARSSYEQYF. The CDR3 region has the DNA TGCAGCGCCAGGAGCTCCTACGAGCAGTACTTC.

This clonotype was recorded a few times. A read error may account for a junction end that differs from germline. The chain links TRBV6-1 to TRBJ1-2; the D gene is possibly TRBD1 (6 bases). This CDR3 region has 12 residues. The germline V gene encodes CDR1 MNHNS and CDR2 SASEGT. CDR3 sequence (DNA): TGTGCCAGCAGTGAACTCGCAGACAGGCCGCTTTTC. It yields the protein CASSELADRPLF.

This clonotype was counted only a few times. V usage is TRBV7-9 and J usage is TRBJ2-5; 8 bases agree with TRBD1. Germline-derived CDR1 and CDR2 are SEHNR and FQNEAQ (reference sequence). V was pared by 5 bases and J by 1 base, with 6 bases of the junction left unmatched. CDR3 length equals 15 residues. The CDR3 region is CASSESDRGQETQYF. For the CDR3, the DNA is TGTGCCAGCAGCGAATCAGACAGGGGCCAAGAGACCCAGTACTTC.

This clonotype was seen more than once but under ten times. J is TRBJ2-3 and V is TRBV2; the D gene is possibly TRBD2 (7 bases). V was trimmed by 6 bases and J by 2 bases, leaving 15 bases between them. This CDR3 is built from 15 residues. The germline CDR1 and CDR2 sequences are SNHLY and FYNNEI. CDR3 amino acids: CASRGGASDTDTQYF. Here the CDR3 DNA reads TGTGCCAGCAGGGGGGGGGCTAGCGACACAGATACGCAGTATTTT.

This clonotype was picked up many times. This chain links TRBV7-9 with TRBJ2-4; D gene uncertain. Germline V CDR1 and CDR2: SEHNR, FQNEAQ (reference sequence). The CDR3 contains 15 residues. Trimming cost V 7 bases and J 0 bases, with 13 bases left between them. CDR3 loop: CASTHERLAKNIQYF. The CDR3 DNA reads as TGTGCCAGCACCCACGAAAGGCTAGCCAAAAACATTCAGTACTTC.

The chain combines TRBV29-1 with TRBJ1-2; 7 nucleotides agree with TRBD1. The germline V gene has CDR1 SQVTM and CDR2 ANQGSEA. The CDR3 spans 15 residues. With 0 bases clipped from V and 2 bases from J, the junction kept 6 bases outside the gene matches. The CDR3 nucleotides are TGCAGCGTTGAAGAGGGAGGGGGCGCGAACTATGGCTACACCTTC. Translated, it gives CSVEEGGGANYGYTF.

Here the CDR3 reads CASSQPRAGGSTDTQYF. The CDR3 nucleotides are TGTGCCAGCAGCCAACCTCGAGCGGGGGGGAGCACAGATACGCAGTATTTT. This chain connects TRBV14 to TRBJ2-3; 10 bases are shared with TRBD2. V trimming: 2 bases; J trimming: 0 bases; junction bases outside the gene matches: 5. CDR1 is SGHDN, CDR2 FVKESK, per germline. This CDR3 has 17 residues.

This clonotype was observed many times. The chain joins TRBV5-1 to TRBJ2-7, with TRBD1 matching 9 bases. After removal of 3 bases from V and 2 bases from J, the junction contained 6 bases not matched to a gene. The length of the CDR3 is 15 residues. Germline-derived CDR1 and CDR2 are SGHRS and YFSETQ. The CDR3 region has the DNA TGCGCCAGCAGCTCCCCGGGGACAGGGACCTACGAGCAGTACTTC. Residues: CASSSPGTGTYEQYF.

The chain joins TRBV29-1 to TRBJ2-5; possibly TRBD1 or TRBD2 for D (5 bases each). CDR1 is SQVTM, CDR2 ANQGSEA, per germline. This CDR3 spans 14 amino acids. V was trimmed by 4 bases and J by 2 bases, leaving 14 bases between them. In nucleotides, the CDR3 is TGCAGCGTTGGCCGGGACGGTGGACAAGAGACCCAGTACTTC. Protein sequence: CSVGRDGGQETQYF.

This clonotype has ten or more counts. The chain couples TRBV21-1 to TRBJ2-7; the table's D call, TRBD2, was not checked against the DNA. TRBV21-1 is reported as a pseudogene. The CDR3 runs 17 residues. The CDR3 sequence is CASSPQRSRGVPYEQYF. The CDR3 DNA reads TGTGCCAGCAGCCCCCAAAGATCGCGGGGGGTCCCCTACGAGCAGTACTTC.

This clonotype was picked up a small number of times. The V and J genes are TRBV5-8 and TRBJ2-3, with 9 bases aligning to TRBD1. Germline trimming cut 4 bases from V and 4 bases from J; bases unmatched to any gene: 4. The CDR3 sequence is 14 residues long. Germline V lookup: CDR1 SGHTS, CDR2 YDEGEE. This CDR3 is CASSPTGGSDTQYF. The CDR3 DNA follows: TGTGCCAGCAGCCCAACAGGGGGCTCAGATACGCAGTATTTT.

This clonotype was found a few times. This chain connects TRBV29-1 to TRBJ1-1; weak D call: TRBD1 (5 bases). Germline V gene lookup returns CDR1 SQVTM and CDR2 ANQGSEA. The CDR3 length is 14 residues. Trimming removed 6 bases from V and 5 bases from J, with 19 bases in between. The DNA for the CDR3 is TGCAGCGTACAACCCCGACAGTCCGCGACTGAAGCTTTCTTT. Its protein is CSVQPRQSATEAFF.

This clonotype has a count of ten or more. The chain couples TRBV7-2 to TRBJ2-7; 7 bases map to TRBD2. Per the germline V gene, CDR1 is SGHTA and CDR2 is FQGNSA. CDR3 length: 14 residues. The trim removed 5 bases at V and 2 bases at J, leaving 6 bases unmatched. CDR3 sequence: CASSRWGGPYEQYF. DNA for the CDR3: TGTGCCAGCAGCCGTTGGGGAGGGCCCTACGAGCAGTACTTC.

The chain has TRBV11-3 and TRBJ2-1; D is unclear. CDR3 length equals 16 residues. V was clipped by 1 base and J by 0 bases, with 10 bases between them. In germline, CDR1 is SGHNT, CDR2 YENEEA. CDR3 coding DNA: TGTGCCAGCAGCTTAGCAGGCCGCTACTCCTACAATGAGCAGTTCTTC. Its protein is CASSLAGRYSYNEQFF.

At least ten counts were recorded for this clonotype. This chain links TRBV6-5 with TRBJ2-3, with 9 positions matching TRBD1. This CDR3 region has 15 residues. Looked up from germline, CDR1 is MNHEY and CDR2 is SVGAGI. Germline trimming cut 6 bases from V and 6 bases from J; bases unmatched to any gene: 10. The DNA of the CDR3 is TGTGCCAGCAGACCACCGGGACAGGGATGGGATACGCAGTATTTT. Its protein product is CASRPPGQGWDTQYF.